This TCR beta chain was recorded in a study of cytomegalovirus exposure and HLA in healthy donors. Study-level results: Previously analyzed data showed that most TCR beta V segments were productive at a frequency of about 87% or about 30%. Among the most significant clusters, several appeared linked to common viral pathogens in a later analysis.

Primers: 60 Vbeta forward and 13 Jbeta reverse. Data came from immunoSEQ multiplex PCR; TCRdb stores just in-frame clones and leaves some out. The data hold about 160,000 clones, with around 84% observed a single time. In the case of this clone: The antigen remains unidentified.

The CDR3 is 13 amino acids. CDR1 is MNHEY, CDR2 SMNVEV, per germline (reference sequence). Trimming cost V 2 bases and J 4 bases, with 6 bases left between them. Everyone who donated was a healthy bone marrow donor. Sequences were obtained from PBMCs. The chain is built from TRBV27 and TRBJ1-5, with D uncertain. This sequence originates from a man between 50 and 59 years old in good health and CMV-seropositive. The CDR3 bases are TGTGCCAGCAGTTTAATACAGAATCAGCCCCAGCATTTT. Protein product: CASSLIQNQPQHF.